Below are 25 T cell receptor beta chains sequenced from a single sample in a study of OX40 agonist ivuxolimab in advanced cancers. Using immunoSEQ multiplex PCR, the repertoire was profiled, and TCRdb retains in-frame clones only, with some absent. Here the sample spans 99,000 or so clones, approximately 93% being singletons. This specimen consisted of CD4+ or CD8+ T cells sorted from blood, obtained in a trial of the OX40 agonist ivuxolimab. These TCRs come from an adult with an advanced solid tumor such as melanoma, head and neck, liver or kidney cancer.

The chain uses TRBV10-3 and TRBJ2-3; D is unclear. Trimming removed 0 bases from V and 4 bases from J, with 8 bases in between. Germline V gives CDR1 ENHRY, CDR2 SYGVKD. The length of the CDR3 is 14 residues. In DNA form, the CDR3 reads TGTGCCATCAGTGAGTCAAACAGCGCAGATACGCAGTATTTT. This translates into CAISESNSADTQYF.

The gene calls are TRBV7-8 and TRBJ2-5; TRBD2 aligns across 8 bases. The CDR3 sequence is 14 residues long. After removal of 0 bases from V and 3 bases from J, the junction contained 0 bases not matched to a gene. Germline V gives CDR1 SGHVS, CDR2 FQNEAQ. The CDR3 loop is CASSLAGGEETQYF. The CDR3 coding sequence is TGTGCCAGCAGCTTAGCCGGGGGGGAAGAGACCCAGTACTTC.

The CDR3 nucleotides read TGTGCCAGCTCCTTCCTTGGCGGGAGAAGGGGGAATGAGCAGTTCTTC. Amino acids: CASSFLGGRRGNEQFF. This chain uses TRBV28 with TRBJ2-1; tentatively, D is TRBD2 (7 bases). CDR1 is MDHEN and CDR2 is SYDVKM in the germline V gene. There are 16 residues in the CDR3. The V end lost 8 bases, the J end lost 7 bases, and 24 bases lay between the germline ends.

The genes are TRBV4-2 and TRBJ1-1, with D unclear. The CDR3 consists of 14 residues. Germline CDR1 LGHNA, CDR2 YNFKEQ. V lost 0 bases, J lost 3 bases, and 8 bases lay in between. This CDR3 is CASSQDGKYTEAFF. The CDR3 bases are TGTGCCAGCAGCCAAGATGGGAAGTACACTGAAGCTTTCTTT.

The chain couples TRBV18 to TRBJ1-1, with 11 bases identical to TRBD1. This CDR3 has 18 amino acids. CDR1 is KGHSH, CDR2 LQKENI, per germline. V dropped 1 base and J dropped 7; count of bases not matched to a gene: 14. CDR3 region: CASSPLSPGQGGSYEAFF. The CDR3 DNA reads TGTGCCAGCTCACCACTCTCCCCGGGACAGGGGGGTTCCTATGAAGCTTTCTTT.

The V and J genes are TRBV5-1 and TRBJ2-5; either TRBD1 or TRBD2 may fit D (6 bases each). In germline, CDR1 is SGHRS, CDR2 YFSETQ. V lost 0 bases, J lost 4 bases, and 10 bases lay in between. The length of the CDR3 is 14 residues. The CDR3 DNA follows: TGCGCCAGCAGCTTGGGGGGGGCCCCAGAGACCCAGTACTTC. Encoded protein: CASSLGGAPETQYF.

The J gene is TRBJ2-7, the V gene TRBV5-1; unclear D gene. V lost 0 bases and J 3 bases, leaving 13 bases between the germline ends. This CDR3 spans 15 amino acids. From germline, CDR1 is SGHRS and CDR2 YFSETQ. CDR3 DNA sequence: TGCGCCAGCAGCTTGGGAGGCCTCGGGCTCTACGAGCAGTACTTC. Translating gives CASSLGGLGLYEQYF.

V is TRBV5-5 and J is TRBJ1-4; D may be TRBD1 (5 bases). V lost 4 bases and J 7 bases, leaving 17 bases between the germline ends. Germline V gene lookup returns CDR1 SGHKS and CDR2 YYEKEE (reference sequence). The CDR3 consists of 15 residues. The CDR3 region has the DNA TGTGCCAGCAGCCTTGCCCGGACGGGGGGTGAAAAACTGTTTTTT. This gives the protein CASSLARTGGEKLFF.

A single count supports this clone. This chain joins TRBV7-2 and TRBJ2-4; no clear D gene. The CDR3 is made up of 12 amino acids. Germline CDR1 reads SGHTA; CDR2 reads FQGNSA. V was cut by 1 base and J by 6 bases, with 4 bases left in between. The CDR3 DNA follows: TGTGCCAGCAGCTTAGGCGGAAACATTCAGTACTTC. Protein: CASSLGGNIQYF.

The rearrangement joins TRBV27 to TRBJ2-7, with a weak D call TRBD2 (7 bases). The CDR3 loop spans 17 amino acids. Germline CDR1 reads MNHEY; CDR2 reads SMNVEV (reference sequence). V lost 1 base, J lost 6 bases, and 22 bases lay in between. In nucleotides, the CDR3 is TGTGCCAGCAGTTTATTCGGGGGGCGGCAAGCGGGTGGCGAGCAGTACTTC. It specifies CASSLFGGRQAGGEQYF.

This chain joins TRBV5-1 and TRBJ2-5, with 7 bases fitting TRBD1. The junction had 3 bases not matched to a gene; V was cut back by 0 bases and J by 4 bases. Looked up from germline, CDR1 is SGHRS and CDR2 is YFSETQ. CDR3 length: 14 amino acids. This chain's CDR3 is CASSLVGGAETQYF. The CDR3 DNA reads TGCGCCAGCAGCTTGGTAGGGGGCGCAGAGACCCAGTACTTC.

This chain links TRBV6-6 with TRBJ2-7; 9 bases map to TRBD1. The V gene end was trimmed by 4 bases and the J gene end by 2 bases; junction bases not matched to a gene: 6. CDR3 length equals 15 residues. Germline V gene lookup returns CDR1 MNHNY and CDR2 SVGAGI (reference sequence). The CDR3 DNA sequence: TGTGCCAGCAGTTTCGCCGGGACAGGGACCTACGAGCAGTACTTC. Protein product: CASSFAGTGTYEQYF.

J is TRBJ2-1 and V is TRBV5-6; maybe TRBD2 (5 bases). Germline-derived CDR1 and CDR2 are SGHDT and YYEEEE. The length of the CDR3 is 16 residues. V shed 2 bases and J shed 3 bases, with 15 bases lying between them. The DNA of the CDR3 is TGTGCCAGCAGCTTAGGGTTCGGGGATAGCTACAATGAGCAGTTCTTC. Residues: CASSLGFGDSYNEQFF. Full variable domain (rest looked up from reference TRBV5-6 and TRBJ2-1): DAGVTQSPTHLIKTRGQQVTLRCSPKSGHDTVSWYQQALGQGPQFIFQYYEEEERQRGNFPDRFSGHQFPNYSSELNVNALLLGDSALYLCASSLGFGDSYNEQFFGPGTRLTVL.

This sequence joins TRBV10-3 and TRBJ2-3; perhaps TRBD1 as D (5 bases). Germline V gene lookup returns CDR1 ENHRY and CDR2 SYGVKD. Trimming cost V 10 bases and J 0 bases, with 26 bases left between them. The CDR3 is made up of 18 amino acids. CDR3 nucleotides: TGTGCCACCTCCCCTAGGACAAAGGTCGGCGGAAGCACAGATACGCAGTATTTT. Translated, it gives CATSPRTKVGGSTDTQYF.

The genes are TRBV6-5 and TRBJ1-2; possibly TRBD1 for D (6 bases). Trimming left V 0 bases short and J 7 bases short, with 15 bases between. The V gene's germline CDR1 is MNHEY and CDR2 SVGAGI. This CDR3 spans 15 amino acids. The CDR3 protein is CASSYSRAGVGGYTF. In nucleotides, the CDR3 is TGTGCCAGCAGTTACTCGAGGGCAGGGGTGGGTGGCTACACCTTC.

This chain uses TRBV28 with TRBJ1-2, with TRBD1 identical over 9 bases. V dropped 10 bases and J dropped 1; count of bases not matched to a gene: 4. Germline CDR1 is MDHEN and CDR2 is SYDVKM. The CDR3 sequence is 13 residues long. The CDR3 coding sequence is TGTGCCATCACAGGGGGCGTTAACTATGGCTACACCTTC. Translating gives CAITGGVNYGYTF.

The chain has TRBV7-9 and TRBJ1-5; D perhaps matches TRBD1 (5 bases). This CDR3 region has 13 residues. CDR1 and CDR2 from the germline V gene are SEHNR and FQNEAQ (reference sequence). The V end lost 5 bases, the J end lost 6 bases, and 11 bases lay between the germline ends. The DNA for the CDR3 is TGTGCCAGCAGCCCACAGGAGGGTCAGCCCCAGCATTTT. Residues: CASSPQEGQPQHF.

The chain employs TRBV15 and TRBJ2-5, with 7 positions matching TRBD2. The closer fit of TRBJ2-7 to the DNA end suggests the J call may be wrong. The germline V gene has CDR1 LNHNV and CDR2 YYDKDF (reference sequence). CDR3 length: 19 residues. The CDR3 is CATSRDLSGKGYRGSEQYF. The CDR3 nucleotides are TGTGCCACCAGCAGAGATCTCAGCGGGAAGGGGTACAGAGGGAGCGAGCAGTACTTC.

The genes are TRBV15 and TRBJ1-1; D unresolved. Trimming took off 8 bases at V and 4 bases at J, with 14 bases between the two ends. This CDR3 is built from 13 residues. Germline lookup yields CDR1 LNHNV and CDR2 YYDKDF (reference sequence). CDR3 protein: CATSSLLATEAFF. CDR3 nucleotide sequence: TGTGCCACCTCCAGTCTACTGGCCACTGAAGCTTTCTTT.

The chain has TRBV6-1 and TRBJ1-1; TRBD1 is a possible D gene (6 bases). V was cut by 4 bases and J by 4 bases, with 16 bases left in between. The CDR3 covers 15 residues. The germline CDR1 and CDR2 sequences are MNHNS and SASEGT. The DNA of the CDR3 is TGTGCCAGCAGTGGCTGGCCGGGGGGCGGCACTGAAGCTTTCTTT. Its translation: CASSGWPGGGTEAFF.

The chain couples TRBV6-6 to TRBJ2-5; tentative D call: TRBD1 (6 bases). Trimming left V 2 bases short and J 5 bases short, with 15 bases between. This CDR3 has 15 amino acids. The germline CDR1 and CDR2 sequences are MNHNY and SVGAGI (reference sequence). CDR3 nucleotides: TGTGCCAGCAGTTACCCTCAGGGGCAGAGGGAGACCCAGTACTTC. Translating it yields CASSYPQGQRETQYF.

V and J are TRBV7-9 and TRBJ2-5; D gene uncertain. Trimming stripped 1 base from V and 2 bases from J, with 8 bases between. Germline assignment: CDR1 SEHNR and CDR2 FQNEAQ (reference sequence). The CDR3 is 14 amino acids. Here the CDR3 reads CASSLGLLQETQYF. In DNA form, the CDR3 reads TGTGCCAGCAGCTTAGGACTGTTGCAAGAGACCCAGTACTTC. Filled out from reference TRBV7-9 and TRBJ2-5, the complete variable domain reads DTGVSQNPRHKITKRGQNVTFRCDPISEHNRLYWYRQTLGQGPEFLTYFQNEAQLEKSRLLSDRFSAERPKGSFSTLEIQRTEQGDSAMYLCASSLGLLQETQYFGPGTRLLVL.

The chain couples TRBV4-3 to TRBJ2-3; D might be TRBD2 (5 bases). V was cut by 0 bases and J by 5 bases, with 12 bases left in between. The CDR3 extends over 15 amino acids. Germline V gene sequence: CDR1 LGHNA, CDR2 YSLEER. The CDR3 sequence: CASSQDSFREDTQYF. The DNA for the CDR3 is TGCGCCAGCAGCCAAGATTCGTTCCGGGAAGATACGCAGTATTTT.

The V call is TRBV7-3, the J call TRBJ2-5, with D possibly being TRBD1 (5 bases). The CDR3 consists of 14 residues. Germline loops: CDR1 SGHTA, CDR2 FQGTGA. Deletions cut 5 bases from V and 2 bases from J, with 12 bases between. The chain's CDR3 is CASSRRGPQETQYF. DNA of the CDR3: TGTGCCAGCAGCCGAAGGGGCCCACAAGAGACCCAGTACTTC.

The V and J genes are TRBV7-2 and TRBJ2-5, with TRBD1 matching 7 bases. This CDR3 comprises 14 residues. Germline V gives CDR1 SGHTA, CDR2 FQGNSA. Losses at the gene ends were 4 bases for V and 4 bases for J; bases not matched to a gene: 6. CDR3 coding DNA: TGTGCCAGCAGCTCCGGGGCAGGGGGAGAGACCCAGTACTTC. Its protein product is CASSSGAGGETQYF.